A single sample gave rise to the 15 T cell receptor beta chains below, sequenced in a study of cytomegalovirus exposure and HLA in healthy donors. The study ran its PCR with 60 Vbeta and 13 Jbeta primers. Assay used: immunoSEQ multiplex PCR; TCRdb lists only in-frame clones, some missing. This table has under 200,000 clones, roughly 84% appearing once. The source material was PBMCs. Source of these receptors: a man under 40 in good health and CMV-seronegative.

V gene TRBV15 combines with J gene TRBJ2-7; 9 bases are shared with TRBD2. Germline V gene data show CDR1 as LNHNV and CDR2 as YYDKDF (reference sequence). The junction had 5 bases not matched to a gene; V was cut back by 4 bases and J by 4 bases. CDR3 size: 14 residues. The DNA of the CDR3 is TGTGCCACCAGCAACAGGCTAGCGGGGTACGAGCAGTACTTC. It specifies CATSNRLAGYEQYF.

J is TRBJ1-4 and V is TRBV13, with D possibly being TRBD1 (5 bases). The CDR3 consists of 14 residues. The V end lost 0 bases, the J end lost 8 bases, and 10 bases lay between the germline ends. The germline CDR1 and CDR2 sequences are PRHDT and FYEKMQ (reference sequence). CDR3 in amino acids: CASSLGGVKEKLFF. As DNA, the CDR3 is TGTGCCAGCAGCTTAGGAGGGGTTAAAGAAAAACTGTTTTTT.

The J gene is TRBJ1-2, the V gene TRBV28; TRBD1 matches at 8 bases. Trimming cost V 6 bases and J 4 bases; bases outside gene matches: 4. This CDR3 comprises 13 residues. CDR1 MDHEN and CDR2 SYDVKM come from the germline V gene. The CDR3 DNA sequence: TGTGCCAGCAGATCAGGGGGCCCCTATGGCTACACCTTC. This gives the protein CASRSGGPYGYTF.

The chain recombines TRBV15 with TRBJ2-7; D is unclear. The CDR3 covers 14 residues. V was cut by 3 bases and J by 3 bases, with 12 bases left in between. Germline CDR1 and CDR2: LNHNV and YYDKDF (reference sequence). CDR3 DNA sequence: TGTGCCACCAGCAGTAGCCTCCACAACTACGAGCAGTACTTC. Encoded protein: CATSSSLHNYEQYF.

This sequence joins TRBV5-1 and TRBJ2-5; 7 bases are a match to TRBD1. V lost 2 bases and J lost 2; bases outside the gene matches: 3. This CDR3 is 14 amino acids long. CDR1 SGHRS and CDR2 YFSETQ come from the germline V gene. CDR3 in amino acids: CASSLPGQQETQYF. CDR3 bases: TGCGCCAGCAGCTTACCGGGACAGCAAGAGACCCAGTACTTC.

The rearrangement links TRBV4-2 to TRBJ2-5, with D hard to call. The CDR3 is made up of 13 amino acids. Germline-derived CDR1 and CDR2 are LGHNA and YNFKEQ. Trimming left V 0 bases short and J 2 bases short, with 4 bases between. CDR3 nucleotide sequence: TGTGCCAGCAGCCAAGACTTACAAGAGACCCAGTACTTC. Translation: CASSQDLQETQYF.

This chain connects TRBV4-1 to TRBJ2-3; D is possibly TRBD1 (5 bases). This CDR3 has 13 amino acids. Germline values: CDR1 MGHRA, CDR2 YSYEKL. The V and J ends lost 4 bases and 1 base respectively, with 6 bases between them. CDR3 coding DNA: TGCGCCAGCAGCCTACAGGGCACAGATACGCAGTATTTT. Amino acid sequence: CASSLQGTDTQYF.

The J gene is TRBJ1-3, the V gene TRBV7-9; 7 bases line up with TRBD1. V lost 6 bases and J lost 2; bases outside the gene matches: 7. The CDR3 is made up of 15 amino acids. The germline V gene encodes CDR1 SEHNR and CDR2 FQNEAQ (reference sequence). The CDR3 sequence: CASRDNGQAGNTIYF. In DNA, the CDR3 is TGTGCCAGCAGAGATAACGGACAGGCTGGAAACACCATATATTTT.

The genes are TRBV4-1 and TRBJ2-1, with TRBD2 matching over 8 bases. After removal of 4 bases from V and 5 bases from J, the junction contained 7 bases not matched to a gene. Germline CDR1 MGHRA, CDR2 YSYEKL. CDR3 length: 15 residues. The CDR3 DNA reads as TGCGCCAGCAGCCGGGTAGCGGGACTAAACAATGAGCAGTTCTTC. Protein sequence: CASSRVAGLNNEQFF.

The chain links TRBV5-5 to TRBJ1-3; 9 bases are a match to TRBD1. Unmatched junction bases numbered 13, after V lost 5 bases and J lost 4 bases. The length of the CDR3 is 17 residues. Germline assignment: CDR1 SGHKS and CDR2 YYEKEE (reference sequence). In nucleotides, the CDR3 is TGTGCCAGCAGATGGGGTGCCGGGACAGGGTCAGGAAACACCATATATTTT. This sequence encodes CASRWGAGTGSGNTIYF. The whole variable domain, remainder taken from reference TRBV5-5 and TRBJ1-3, is DAGVTQSPTHLIKTRGQQVTLRCSPISGHKSVSWYQQVLGQGPQFIFQYYEKEERGRGNFPDRFSARQFPNYSSELNVNALLLGDSALYLCASRWGAGTGSGNTIYFGEGSWLTVV.

The V call is TRBV5-1, the J call TRBJ2-7, with TRBD1 matching 8 bases. This CDR3 region has 15 residues. V shed 1 base and J 2 bases; nucleotides not matched to a gene: 5. CDR1 is SGHRS and CDR2 is YFSETQ in the germline V gene. This chain's CDR3 is CASSLSRTGTYEQYF. The CDR3 DNA reads as TGCGCCAGCAGCTTGAGTCGGACAGGGACCTACGAGCAGTACTTC.

The V call is TRBV5-4, the J call TRBJ1-1, with 7 positions matching TRBD1. The V gene's germline CDR1 is SGHNT and CDR2 YYREEE (reference sequence). The CDR3 length is 14 residues. V lost 3 bases to trimming and J lost 2 bases; unmatched junction nucleotides: 4. The CDR3 reads CASSSPGGNTEAFF. DNA of the CDR3: TGTGCCAGCAGCTCCCCAGGGGGTAACACTGAAGCTTTCTTT.

The chain recombines TRBV5-1 with TRBJ1-3; 7 bases are a match to TRBD1. The V and J ends lost 3 bases and 4 bases, in that order; junction bases with no gene match: 4. Germline loops: CDR1 SGHRS, CDR2 YFSETQ. There are 14 residues in the CDR3. CDR3 in DNA: TGCGCCAGCAGCTCTGGGACAGTCGGAAACACCATATATTTT. Protein sequence: CASSSGTVGNTIYF. The variable domain in full, completed from reference TRBV5-1 and TRBJ1-3, reads KAGVTQTPRYLIKTRGQQVTLSCSPISGHRSVSWYQQTPGQGLQFLFEYFSETQRNKGNFPGRFSGRQFSNSRSEMNVSTLELGDSALYLCASSSGTVGNTIYFGEGSWLTVV.

The chain uses TRBV6-1 and TRBJ1-1, with D possibly being TRBD1 (6 bases). The CDR3 runs 15 residues. Deletions cut 5 bases from V and 0 bases from J, with 13 bases between. Germline V CDR1 and CDR2: MNHNS, SASEGT. CDR3 coding DNA: TGTGCCAGCAGTCGGACAGAGTTAATGAACACTGAAGCTTTCTTT. It is translated as CASSRTELMNTEAFF.

The chain employs TRBV19 and TRBJ1-2, with TRBD1 matching over 9 bases. Germline V CDR1 and CDR2: LNHDA, SQIVND (reference sequence). The CDR3 spans 17 residues. Trimming removed 5 bases from V and 4 bases from J; junction bases left unmatched: 14. The CDR3 spells CASSGGQGYSLFYGYTF. CDR3 sequence (DNA): TGTGCCAGTAGTGGGGGACAGGGTTACTCCCTTTTCTATGGCTACACCTTC.